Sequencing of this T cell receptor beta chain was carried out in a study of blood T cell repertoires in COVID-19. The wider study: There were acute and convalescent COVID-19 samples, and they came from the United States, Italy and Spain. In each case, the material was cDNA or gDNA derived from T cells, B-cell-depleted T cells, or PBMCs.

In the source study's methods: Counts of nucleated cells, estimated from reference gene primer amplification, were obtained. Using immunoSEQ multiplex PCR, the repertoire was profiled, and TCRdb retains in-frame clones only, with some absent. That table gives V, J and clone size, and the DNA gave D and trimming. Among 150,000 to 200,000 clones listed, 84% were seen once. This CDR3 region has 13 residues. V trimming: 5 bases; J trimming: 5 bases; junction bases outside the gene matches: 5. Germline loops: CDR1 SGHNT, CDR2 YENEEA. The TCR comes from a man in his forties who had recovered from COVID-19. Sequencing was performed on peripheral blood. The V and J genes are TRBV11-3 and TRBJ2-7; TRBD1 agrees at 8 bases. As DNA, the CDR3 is TGTGCCAGCAGCGGACAGGGAAGCAACGAGCAGTACTTC. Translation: CASSGQGSNEQYF.